The 27 T cell receptor beta chains reported below all come from one sample, sequenced in a study of T cell changes during pregnancy in multiple sclerosis. Profiling relied on immunoSEQ multiplex PCR, and the TCRdb table lists in-frame clones only, not all of them. This table has more than 45,000 clones, 94% appearing once. The sequencing here drew on CD4+ T cells from peripheral blood mononuclear cells, taken in the first trimester of pregnancy. The receptors come from a female donor with multiple sclerosis, enrolled in a pregnancy study.

This chain connects TRBV2 to TRBJ1-2, with D perhaps matching TRBD1 (6 bases). The CDR3 has 15 residues. The germline V and J ends were trimmed by 6 bases and 4 bases, with 18 bases remaining between them. The germline V gene has CDR1 SNHLY and CDR2 FYNNEI. The CDR3 DNA is TGTGCCAGCAGAAACCCAGGGGCCCGAACCTATGGCTACACCTTC. It encodes CASRNPGARTYGYTF.

This chain uses TRBV4-2 with TRBJ1-2, with D possibly being TRBD1 (5 bases). The ends were cut back, 3 bases at V and 4 bases at J, with 15 bases in the middle. Per the germline V gene, CDR1 is LGHNA and CDR2 is YNFKEQ. This CDR3 comprises 15 residues. The CDR3 coding sequence is TGTGCCAGCAGCCAGGCCGTCGACAGCTCCTATGGCTACACCTTC. Amino acids: CASSQAVDSSYGYTF.

The rearrangement uses TRBV10-2 and TRBJ1-5, with D perhaps TRBD1 (6 bases). CDR1 is WSHSY and CDR2 is SAAADI in the germline V gene. This CDR3 comprises 14 residues. V shed 4 bases and J shed 1 base, with 8 bases lying between them. The CDR3 DNA follows: TGCGCCAGCAGTGCCGGGACAAGCAATCAGCCCCAGCATTTT. It encodes CASSAGTSNQPQHF.

This clone was counted once. CDR3 sequence: CASSLAASGVRNEQFF. DNA of the CDR3: TGTGCCAGCAGCTTAGCGGCTAGCGGGGTCCGTAATGAGCAGTTCTTC. The chain links TRBV7-3 to TRBJ2-1, with 9 bases that match TRBD2. The J segment lost 7 bases and the V segment lost 2 bases, leaving 9 bases of the junction unmatched. CDR1 is SGHTA and CDR2 is FQGTGA in the germline V gene. The CDR3 sequence is 16 residues long.

The rearrangement links TRBV6-5 to TRBJ1-1; no definite D call. V lost 5 bases, J lost 8 bases, and 9 bases lay in between. Germline V lookup: CDR1 MNHEY, CDR2 SVGAGI. This CDR3 is built from 11 residues. DNA for the CDR3: TGTGCCAGCAGTAAACTAGGGGAAGCTTTCTTT. As protein: CASSKLGEAFF.

This clone was recorded once. J is TRBJ2-4 and V is TRBV19; a weak D match, TRBD1 (6 bases). The CDR3 totals 17 residues. V lost 0 bases, J lost 1 base, and 13 bases lay in between. Germline CDR1 and CDR2: LNHDA and SQIVND (reference sequence). CDR3 DNA sequence: TGTGCCAGTAGTATAGAGGGGGCAGGGCTGGCCAAAAACATTCAGTACTTC. It encodes CASSIEGAGLAKNIQYF. Full variable domain (missing parts from reference TRBV19 and TRBJ2-4): DGGITQSPKYLFRKEGQNVTLSCEQNLNHDAMYWYRQDPGQGLRLIYYSQIVNDFQKGDIAEGYSVSREKKESFPLTVTSAQKNPTAFYLCASSIEGAGLAKNIQYFGAGTRLSVL.

V and J are TRBV5-1 and TRBJ2-1; tentatively, D is TRBD1 (5 bases). The germline CDR1 and CDR2 sequences are SGHRS and YFSETQ. The germline V and J ends were trimmed by 1 base and 5 bases, with 16 bases remaining between them. This CDR3 spans 16 amino acids. Written as DNA, the CDR3 is TGCGCCAGCAGCTTGTCCCCAGGGCAAAGAAACAATGAGCAGTTCTTC. Its protein is CASSLSPGQRNNEQFF. Variable domain in full (rest from reference TRBV5-1 and TRBJ2-1): KAGVTQTPRYLIKTRGQQVTLSCSPISGHRSVSWYQQTPGQGLQFLFEYFSETQRNKGNFPGRFSGRQFSNSRSEMNVSTLELGDSALYLCASSLSPGQRNNEQFFGPGTRLTVL.

In its sample, this clone was seen once. CDR3 DNA sequence: TGCAGCGTTTTATTGTCGGGCAAAGGGGGAGCCTATGGCTACACCTTC. Its protein is CSVLLSGKGGAYGYTF. The chain recombines TRBV29-1 with TRBJ1-2; D is possibly TRBD1 (6 bases). Germline CDR1 SQVTM, CDR2 ANQGSEA. The CDR3 extends over 16 amino acids. V was pared by 5 bases and J by 4 bases, with 23 bases between.

This chain joins TRBV27 and TRBJ1-6; D may be TRBD1 (5 bases). The CDR3 spans 18 residues. The V end lost 1 base, the J end lost 0 bases, and 13 bases lay between the germline ends. The germline CDR1 and CDR2 sequences are MNHEY and SMNVEV (reference sequence). The CDR3 is CASSLYGGGSSYNSPLHF. For the CDR3, the DNA is TGTGCCAGCAGTTTATACGGGGGAGGGAGCTCCTATAATTCACCCCTCCACTTT.

This chain joins TRBV18 and TRBJ2-7; the match to TRBD2 covers 7 bases. Germline-derived CDR1 and CDR2 are KGHSH and LQKENI. The CDR3 spans 14 residues. The V gene end was trimmed by 3 bases and the J gene end by 2 bases; junction bases not matched to a gene: 4. The CDR3 protein is CASSPGGGPYEQYF. For the CDR3, the DNA is TGTGCCAGCTCACCTGGGGGGGGACCCTACGAGCAGTACTTC.

The chain recombines TRBV7-6 with TRBJ2-5; possible D gene TRBD2, 6 bases. The V and J ends lost 1 base and 4 bases respectively, with 16 bases between them. Germline CDR1 and CDR2: SGHVS and FNYEAQ. CDR3 length equals 16 residues. CDR3 residues: CASSLGPPGGIETQYF. The CDR3 coding sequence is TGTGCCAGCAGCTTAGGACCACCCGGGGGTATAGAGACCCAGTACTTC.

The CDR3 is CASSNRGPYEQYF. In nucleotides, the CDR3 is TGTGCCAGCAGCAACAGGGGCCCCTACGAGCAGTACTTC. V is TRBV6-1 and J is TRBJ2-7, with 7 bases aligning to TRBD1. CDR1 and CDR2 from the germline V gene are MNHNS and SASEGT. The ends lost 6 bases at V and 2 bases at J; junction bases unmatched: 4. CDR3 size: 13 residues.

The chain joins TRBV6-4 to TRBJ1-5, with a weak D call TRBD1 (5 bases). V gave up 11 bases and J gave up 2 bases, with 19 bases separating them. This CDR3 region has 15 residues. Germline assignment: CDR1 MRHNA and CDR2 SNTAGT. The CDR3 region has the DNA TGTGCCCGGCCTGCCGGGGGTGAAGGCAATCAGCCCCAGCATTTT. Residues: CARPAGGEGNQPQHF.

The chain has TRBV6-6 and TRBJ2-1, with 11 bases lining up with TRBD1. Germline V gives CDR1 MNHNY, CDR2 SVGAGI (reference sequence). V shed 6 bases, J shed 7 bases, and the junction held 5 bases outside the gene matches. The CDR3 spans 14 residues. The CDR3 sequence is CASRPGTGGNEQFF. For the CDR3, the DNA is TGTGCCAGCAGACCCGGGACAGGGGGAAATGAGCAGTTCTTC.

The rearrangement joins TRBV5-1 to TRBJ1-2; D remains ambiguous. V lost 0 bases and J 8 bases, leaving 20 bases between the germline ends. Germline CDR1 SGHRS, CDR2 YFSETQ. The CDR3 runs 16 residues. The CDR3 region has the DNA TGCGCCAGCAGCTTGGCCCGTGGGAGGGTTACCATCGGCTACACCTTC. Encoded protein: CASSLARGRVTIGYTF.

J is TRBJ1-2 and V is TRBV10-3; 12 bases line up with TRBD1. Germline assignment: CDR1 ENHRY and CDR2 SYGVKD. The trim removed 3 bases at V and 12 bases at J, leaving 8 bases unmatched. The length of the CDR3 is 14 residues. The DNA of the CDR3 is TGTGCCATCAGTGACACCCCGGGACAGGGGGCGAACACCTTC. It codes for CAISDTPGQGANTF.

The CDR3 DNA sequence: TGTGCCAGCAGGAGGACAGGGGACACTGAAGCTTTCTTT. Its translation: CASRRTGDTEAFF. The V gene is TRBV2, the J gene TRBJ1-1, with 9 bases aligning to TRBD1. There are 13 residues in the CDR3. CDR1 and CDR2 from the germline V gene are SNHLY and FYNNEI. V was clipped by 6 bases and J by 3 bases; unmatched bases: 2.

The rearrangement joins TRBV11-2 to TRBJ2-1, with D perhaps TRBD2 (5 bases). The CDR3 totals 13 residues. Looked up from germline, CDR1 is SGHAT and CDR2 is FQNNGV. Trimming cost V 0 bases and J 15 bases, with 15 bases left between them. The CDR3: CASSLDRTGRGFF. The CDR3 nucleotides read TGTGCCAGCAGCTTAGATAGGACGGGGAGAGGGTTCTTC.

This clone came up a few times. J is TRBJ1-2 and V is TRBV4-1; D may be TRBD1 (5 bases). Trimming left V 1 base short and J 6 bases short, with 21 bases between. The CDR3 totals 17 residues. Germline CDR1 MGHRA, CDR2 YSYEKL. The CDR3 nucleotides are TGCGCCAGCAGCCAAGTCCTCCATGACAGTTCATGGCATGGCTACACCTTC. Protein sequence: CASSQVLHDSSWHGYTF.

The genes are TRBV25-1 and TRBJ2-7; D is possibly TRBD1 (6 bases). The V gene lost 3 bases and the J gene lost 2 bases, with 8 bases spanning the gap. The CDR3 runs 13 residues. The germline gives CDR1 MGHDK, CDR2 SYGVNS. The CDR3, as DNA: TGTGCCAGCAGTGAGACAGGAACCTACGAGCAGTACTTC. Amino acid sequence: CASSETGTYEQYF.

The chain employs TRBV6-5 and TRBJ2-7, with a tentative D call TRBD1 (5 bases). The CDR3 is made up of 16 amino acids. Germline V gene data show CDR1 as MNHEY and CDR2 as SVGAGI. The V gene lost 0 bases and the J gene lost 2 bases, with 14 bases spanning the gap. The DNA of the CDR3 is TGTGCCAGCAGTTACTCGACCGTGGGGCCAACCTACGAGCAGTACTTC. Protein sequence: CASSYSTVGPTYEQYF.

This chain links TRBV5-4 with TRBJ2-7, with 12 bases matching TRBD1. The CDR3 loop spans 16 amino acids. The germline gives CDR1 SGHNT, CDR2 YYREEE (reference sequence). The V and J ends lost 2 bases and 3 bases, in that order; junction bases with no gene match: 6. CDR3: CASSFGGQGAIYEQYF. In DNA form, the CDR3 reads TGTGCCAGCAGCTTCGGGGGACAGGGGGCTATCTACGAGCAGTACTTC.

The rearrangement joins TRBV5-1 to TRBJ1-1; unclear D gene. Trimming pared 3 bases from V and 4 bases from J, leaving 13 bases between. The CDR3 runs 14 residues. The V gene's germline CDR1 is SGHRS and CDR2 YFSETQ. CDR3 region: CASSWHLEGTEAFF. The CDR3 coding sequence is TGCGCCAGCAGCTGGCATTTGGAGGGCACTGAAGCTTTCTTT.

V usage is TRBV7-9 and J usage is TRBJ1-1; no clear D gene. Germline lookup yields CDR1 SEHNR and CDR2 FQNEAQ (reference sequence). The CDR3 is 15 amino acids. Trimming shortened V by 1 base and J by 4 bases, and 13 bases separated the two germline ends. CDR3 residues: CASSLVGRTLTEAFF. CDR3 DNA sequence: TGTGCCAGCAGCTTAGTCGGGAGAACGCTCACTGAAGCTTTCTTT.

The rearrangement joins TRBV6-1 to TRBJ1-6, with D possibly being TRBD1 (5 bases). The CDR3 is made up of 13 amino acids. V was cut by 2 bases and J by 6 bases, with 5 bases left in between. The V gene's germline CDR1 is MNHNS and CDR2 SASEGT. The DNA of the CDR3 is TGTGCCAGCAGTGAACAGGGTAATTCACCCCTCCACTTT. Its protein product is CASSEQGNSPLHF.

The chain couples TRBV5-4 to TRBJ2-4, with TRBD2 matching over 9 bases. From germline, CDR1 is SGHNT and CDR2 YYREEE (reference sequence). The V and J ends lost 4 bases and 6 bases, in that order; junction bases with no gene match: 14. This CDR3 region has 17 residues. The CDR3 nucleotides read TGTGCCAGCAGCGCCGACCTAGGAGCGGGGGGATTAAACATTCAGTACTTC. Translating gives CASSADLGAGGLNIQYF.

The chain employs TRBV10-3 and TRBJ1-4, with D unresolved. The ends were cut back, 3 bases at V and 0 bases at J, with 8 bases in the middle. This CDR3 is built from 15 residues. Germline CDR1 is ENHRY and CDR2 is SYGVKD. This CDR3 reads CAISDPVATNEKLFF. The CDR3 nucleotides are TGTGCCATCAGTGACCCGGTTGCAACTAATGAAAAACTGTTTTTT.